The entry below describes one TCR beta chain. This entry belongs to a study of OX40 agonist ivuxolimab in advanced cancers. At the level of the study: Patients with prior anti-PD-1, anti-PD-L1 or anti-CTLA-4 therapy were eligible; 40% to 45% had some.

The CDR3 consists of 13 residues. V was cut by 3 bases and J by 4 bases, with 12 bases left in between. Germline CDR1 SQVTM, CDR2 ANQGSEA. Generated by immunoSEQ multiplex PCR, the TCRdb table keeps only in-frame clones and is missing some. The sample has around 56,000 clones; about four fifths are singletons. This clonotype was obtained from an adult with an advanced solid tumor such as melanoma, head and neck, liver or kidney cancer. The specimen was CD4+ or CD8+ T cells sorted from blood, collected in a trial of the OX40 agonist ivuxolimab. This chain uses TRBV29-1 with TRBJ1-2; D is unresolved. CDR3 bases: TGCAGCGTTGATTCGCGGGGTTTCTATGGCTACACCTTC. It specifies CSVDSRGFYGYTF.